The 31 T cell receptor beta chains below come from one sample, sequenced in a study of T cell responses to AZD1222 COVID-19 vaccine. Produced via immunoSEQ multiplex PCR; TCRdb's table is partial and in-frame only. The sample lists tens of thousands of clones; approximately 80% were seen once. The sample was peripheral blood, taken on day 0 of AZD1222 vaccination. These receptors were taken from an adult in good health.

The J gene is TRBJ1-3, the V gene TRBV19; D unclear. The V gene's germline CDR1 is LNHDA and CDR2 SQIVND (reference sequence). The V and J ends lost 7 bases and 3 bases respectively, with 22 bases between them. The CDR3 is made up of 17 amino acids. The CDR3 is CASTTLVGRKVGNTIYF. Written as DNA, the CDR3 is TGTGCCAGTACCACTCTGGTGGGCAGGAAGGTTGGAAACACCATATATTTT.

V is TRBV5-4 and J is TRBJ2-1; D is unresolved. This CDR3 has 15 amino acids. CDR1 SGHNT and CDR2 YYREEE come from the germline V gene (reference sequence). V gave up 4 bases and J gave up 2 bases, with 13 bases separating them. The CDR3 region has the DNA TGTGCCAGCAGCCGTATAGGAGTAACCTACAATGAGCAGTTCTTC. This encodes CASSRIGVTYNEQFF.

The sample holds one count of this clone. This chain uses TRBV11-3 with TRBJ2-2; no clear D gene. The V gene lost 0 bases and the J gene lost 6 bases, with 5 bases spanning the gap. CDR1 and CDR2 (germline): SGHNT, YENEEA. The CDR3 runs 13 residues. CDR3 in DNA: TGTGCCAGCAGCTTAGATCCCGCCGGGGAGCTGTTTTTT. Translating gives CASSLDPAGELFF.

The chain links TRBV30 to TRBJ1-2, with 11 positions matching TRBD1. Per the germline V gene, CDR1 is GTSNPN and CDR2 is SVGIG (reference sequence). The CDR3 loop spans 14 amino acids. After removal of 2 bases from V and 4 bases from J, the junction contained 3 bases not matched to a gene. This CDR3 is CAWSRTGGLYGYTF. The CDR3 DNA sequence: TGTGCCTGGAGTCGGACAGGGGGCCTCTATGGCTACACCTTC.

This sequence joins TRBV10-3 and TRBJ2-3; D assignment may be TRBD1 or TRBD2 (6 bases each). The CDR3 is 14 residues long. V gave up 3 bases and J gave up 5 bases, with 12 bases separating them. Germline CDR1 and CDR2: ENHRY and SYGVKD. This CDR3 is CAISDGGGGDTQYF. The CDR3 DNA is TGTGCCATCAGTGACGGAGGGGGTGGAGATACGCAGTATTTT.

The genes are TRBV6-5 and TRBJ1-4; weak D call: TRBD1 (5 bases). With 6 bases removed from V and 0 bases from J, the gap between germline ends came to 8 bases. The V gene's germline CDR1 is MNHEY and CDR2 SVGAGI. This CDR3 is built from 14 residues. CDR3 nucleotide sequence: TGTGCCAGCAGCCGGGACTCAACTAATGAAAAACTGTTTTTT. This sequence encodes CASSRDSTNEKLFF.

The chain employs TRBV27 and TRBJ2-7, with D perhaps matching TRBD1 (5 bases). CDR3 length: 15 amino acids. The germline V gene has CDR1 MNHEY and CDR2 SMNVEV (reference sequence). Trimming took off 6 bases at V and 0 bases at J, with 15 bases between the two ends. CDR3 sequence reads: CASSLTEPSSYEQYF. The CDR3 DNA sequence: TGTGCCAGCAGCCTGACAGAACCTAGCTCCTACGAGCAGTACTTC.

In regard to this clone: One junction end disagrees with the germline gene, perhaps due to a read error. The chain combines TRBV9 with TRBJ2-5; TRBD2 matches 12 bases. The CDR3 contains 17 residues. Per germline, CDR1 SGDLS and CDR2 YYNGEE. The CDR3 sequence: CASRVGLAGGPEETQYF. The CDR3 DNA reads TGTGCCAGCAGAGTAGGGCTAGCGGGGGGGCCGGAAGAGACCCAGTACTTC.

The chain joins TRBV7-9 to TRBJ1-4; no firm D call. The CDR3 has 14 amino acids. V was cut by 1 base and J by 7 bases, with 10 bases left in between. Germline loops: CDR1 SEHNR, CDR2 FQNEAQ (reference sequence). CDR3 loop: CASSLDQGGEKLFF. The CDR3 DNA follows: TGTGCCAGCAGCTTAGACCAAGGAGGTGAAAAACTGTTTTTT.

DNA for the CDR3: TGTGCCAGCACTTGGGGACTGGTAATCAATGAAAAACTGTTTTTT. It is translated as CASTWGLVINEKLFF. The chain carries TRBV7-9 and TRBJ1-4, with a possible D match to TRBD1 (5 bases). V lost 7 bases and J lost 5, with 17 bases in between. The CDR3 length is 15 residues. CDR1 is SEHNR and CDR2 is FQNEAQ in the germline V gene (reference sequence). Full variable domain (rest looked up from reference TRBV7-9 and TRBJ1-4): DTGVSQNPRHKITKRGQNVTFRCDPISEHNRLYWYRQTLGQGPEFLTYFQNEAQLEKSRLLSDRFSAERPKGSFSTLEIQRTEQGDSAMYLCASTWGLVINEKLFFGSGTQLSVL.

This clone was recorded once. This chain joins TRBV9 and TRBJ2-1; D is perhaps TRBD2 (5 bases). Germline V gene sequence: CDR1 SGDLS, CDR2 YYNGEE. The V and J ends lost 4 bases and 1 base respectively, with 12 bases between them. The CDR3 length is 15 residues. CDR3 in DNA: TGTGCCAGCAGCCGTCAGGAGCGGTCCTACAATGAGCAGTTCTTC. Residues: CASSRQERSYNEQFF. Full variable domain (remainder filled in from reference TRBV9 and TRBJ2-1): DSGVTQTPKHLITATGQRVTLRCSPRSGDLSVYWYQQSLDQGLQFLIQYYNGEERAKGNILERFSAQQFPDLHSELNLSSLELGDSALYFCASSRQERSYNEQFFGPGTRLTVL.

By share of the sample, this clone is medium-sized. The V gene is TRBV27, the J gene TRBJ2-1; 10 bases match TRBD2. The J segment lost 4 bases and the V segment lost 10 bases, leaving 10 bases of the junction unmatched. The CDR3 loop spans 15 amino acids. Germline CDR1 and CDR2: MNHEY and SMNVEV (reference sequence). Here the CDR3 DNA reads TGTGCCATGTTTAATAGCGGGGGGCCTTACAATGAGCAGTTCTTC. The encoded protein is CAMFNSGGPYNEQFF.

This rearrangement joins TRBV6-5 to TRBJ1-2; a possible D gene is TRBD1 (5 bases). The CDR3 spans 11 residues. Germline V gene data show CDR1 as MNHEY and CDR2 as SVGAGI. Trimming took 10 bases from V and 2 from J, leaving 8 bases between them. The CDR3 sequence is CATSGNYGYTF. For the CDR3, the DNA is TGTGCCACCTCAGGGAACTATGGCTACACCTTC.

V and J are TRBV4-1 and TRBJ1-5; D is ambiguous. CDR1 MGHRA and CDR2 YSYEKL come from the germline V gene. CDR3 size: 13 residues. V gave up 0 bases and J gave up 9 bases, with 9 bases separating them. The CDR3 here is CASSQEAWMPQHF. DNA for the CDR3: TGCGCCAGCAGCCAAGAGGCGTGGATGCCCCAGCATTTT.

The chain recombines TRBV6-5 with TRBJ1-1; D might be TRBD1 (6 bases). Trimming took off 6 bases at V and 2 bases at J, with 16 bases between the two ends. The CDR3 length is 15 residues. The germline V gene encodes CDR1 MNHEY and CDR2 SVGAGI. Written as DNA, the CDR3 is TGTGCCAGCAGCCAAGCAGGGGCCGGTAACACTGAAGCTTTCTTT. As protein: CASSQAGAGNTEAFF.

The chain links TRBV28 to TRBJ1-4; 8 nucleotides agree with TRBD1. The CDR3 runs to 14 residues. The germline CDR1 and CDR2 sequences are MDHEN and SYDVKM. V dropped 6 bases and J dropped 3; count of bases not matched to a gene: 3. The DNA for the CDR3 is TGTGCCAGCAGCCTGACAGGGGCTAATGAAAAACTGTTTTTT. Translated, it gives CASSLTGANEKLFF. Together with reference TRBV28 and TRBJ1-4, the CDR3 gives the full variable domain: DVKVTQSSRYLVKRTGEKVFLECVQDMDHENMFWYRQDPGLGLRLIYFSYDVKMKEKGDIPEGYSVSREKKERFSLILESASTNQTSMYLCASSLTGANEKLFFGSGTQLSVL.

In this sample, this clone turned up a few times. The chain links TRBV10-3 to TRBJ1-6; D is ambiguous. This CDR3 spans 17 amino acids. The germline gives CDR1 ENHRY, CDR2 SYGVKD. With 2 bases removed from V and 6 bases from J, the gap between germline ends came to 17 bases. CDR3 region: CAISETPRQSTNSPLHF. In DNA, the CDR3 is TGTGCCATCAGTGAGACCCCCAGGCAGAGCACTAATTCACCCCTCCACTTT.

This chain links TRBV6-2 or TRBV6-3 with TRBJ1-2; D is unclear. The germline V and J ends were trimmed by 6 bases and 8 bases, with 10 bases remaining between them. The CDR3 runs to 11 residues. Germline V gene lookup returns CDR1 MNHEY and CDR2 SVGEGT. The CDR3 reads CASSPPPGYTF. The DNA for the CDR3 is TGTGCCAGCAGCCCCCCCCCGGGCTACACCTTC.

The genes are TRBV6-5 and TRBJ2-1, with D unclear. V was cut by 3 bases and J by 7 bases, with 4 bases left in between. CDR3 length equals 11 residues. Germline-derived CDR1 and CDR2 are MNHEY and SVGAGI. The CDR3 loop is CASSYINEQFF. The CDR3 DNA reads as TGTGCCAGCAGTTATATAAATGAGCAGTTCTTC.

J is TRBJ1-2 and V is TRBV27, with 7 bases fitting TRBD1. CDR1 is MNHEY, CDR2 SMNVEV, per germline (reference sequence). Unmatched junction bases numbered 12, after V lost 6 bases and J lost 5 bases. The CDR3 runs to 15 residues. The chain's CDR3 is CASRPTGEVRYGYTF. In DNA form, the CDR3 reads TGTGCCAGCAGACCTACAGGGGAGGTAAGGTATGGCTACACCTTC.

V is TRBV27 and J is TRBJ2-1; D may be TRBD1 (6 bases). The CDR3 extends over 14 amino acids. Trimming stripped 2 bases from V and 3 bases from J, with 8 bases between. Germline V gene sequence: CDR1 MNHEY, CDR2 SMNVEV (reference sequence). The CDR3 DNA follows: TGTGCCAGCAGTTTAAGAGGGGGCTACAATGAGCAGTTCTTC. This gives the protein CASSLRGGYNEQFF.

This chain connects TRBV5-6 to TRBJ2-7; D gene ambiguous. Germline V gives CDR1 SGHDT, CDR2 YYEEEE. CDR3 size: 12 residues. V was trimmed by 2 bases and J by 10 bases, leaving 13 bases between them. The CDR3 nucleotides are TGTGCCAGCAGCTTCCAGGCTGATAGCCAGTACTTC. Residues: CASSFQADSQYF.

V usage is TRBV6-2 or TRBV6-3 and J usage is TRBJ1-1; D gene unclear. Germline V CDR1 and CDR2: MNHEY, SVGEGT. The ends were cut back, 1 base at V and 3 bases at J, with 6 bases in the middle. The CDR3 runs to 13 residues. Written as DNA, the CDR3 is TGTGCCAGCAGTTACTGGGATTACACTGAAGCTTTCTTT. Protein: CASSYWDYTEAFF.

Details on this clone: With a much larger clone just one base away, this may be a read error. The chain links TRBV10-1 to TRBJ2-7; 9 bases map to TRBD1. The trim removed 3 bases at V and 9 bases at J, leaving 12 bases unmatched. This CDR3 is built from 15 residues. Per the germline V gene, CDR1 is WNHNN and CDR2 is SYGVQD (reference sequence). This chain's CDR3 is CASSDPSQGAGGQYF. CDR3 DNA sequence: TGCGCCAGCAGTGACCCGTCACAGGGGGCCGGTGGGCAGTACTTC.

The rearrangement uses TRBV7-6 and TRBJ1-4, with D possibly TRBD1 on 5 matching bases. The CDR3 contains 15 residues. Trimming removed 6 bases from V and 4 bases from J, with 15 bases in between. Germline-derived CDR1 and CDR2 are SGHVS and FNYEAQ. The CDR3 region has the DNA TGTGCCAGCAGTTCGACTGGGGCCCGTAATGAAAAACTGTTTTTT. Translation gives CASSSTGARNEKLFF.

This clone was detected a few times. The chain couples TRBV25-1 to TRBJ1-6; D call uncertain. The germline gives CDR1 MGHDK, CDR2 SYGVNS. The CDR3 extends over 13 amino acids. Trimming took 6 bases from V and 10 from J, leaving 13 bases between them. The CDR3 coding sequence is TGTGCCAGCAGCAGAGGAGGGTACTCACCCCTCCACTTT. Amino acids: CASSRGGYSPLHF.

In its sample, this clone was seen a few times. The chain links TRBV9 to TRBJ2-3, with TRBD2 identical over 13 bases. V shed 4 bases, J shed 2 bases, and the junction held 4 bases outside the gene matches. Germline CDR1 reads SGDLS; CDR2 reads YYNGEE. The CDR3 extends over 16 amino acids. The CDR3 sequence: CASSPGLAGTTDTQYF. CDR3 DNA: TGTGCCAGCAGCCCGGGACTAGCGGGGACCACAGATACGCAGTATTTT.

J is TRBJ2-1 and V is TRBV30; 9 positions match TRBD2. The CDR3 is 14 residues long. V dropped 0 bases and J dropped 9; count of bases not matched to a gene: 6. Germline V CDR1 and CDR2: GTSNPN, SVGIG (reference sequence). CDR3 amino acids: CAWSVRGLAPEQFF. The CDR3 bases are TGTGCCTGGAGTGTACGGGGACTAGCTCCTGAGCAGTTCTTC. Full variable domain (remainder filled in from reference TRBV30 and TRBJ2-1): SQTIHQWPATLVQPVGSPLSLECTVEGTSNPNLYWYRQAAGRGLQLLFYSVGIGQISSEVPQNLSASRPQDRQFILSSKKLLLSDSGFYLCAWSVRGLAPEQFFGPGTRLTVL.

J is TRBJ1-3 and V is TRBV12-3 or TRBV12-4, with unresolved D. The CDR3 is 12 residues long. The V end was cut by 5 bases, the J end by 11 bases, with 13 bases between. The DNA for the CDR3 is TGTGCCAGCAGTCCCTCGGGAACCGCCATATATTTT. This gives the protein CASSPSGTAIYF.

This rearrangement joins TRBV13 to TRBJ2-3; D could derive from TRBD1 or TRBD2 (5 bases each). The CDR3 runs to 18 residues. Germline V CDR1 and CDR2: PRHDT, FYEKMQ (reference sequence). Trimming stripped 3 bases from V and 0 bases from J, with 19 bases between. The CDR3 sequence: CASSFFLAGTASTDTQYF. CDR3 nucleotides: TGTGCCAGCAGCTTTTTTCTAGCCGGGACGGCAAGCACAGATACGCAGTATTTT. The whole variable domain, remainder taken from reference TRBV13 and TRBJ2-3, is AAGVIQSPRHLIKEKRETATLKCYPIPRHDTVYWYQQGPGQDPQFLISFYEKMQSDKGSIPDRFSAQQFSDYHSELNMSSLELGDSALYFCASSFFLAGTASTDTQYFGPGTRLTVL.

This clone occurred a few times. This sequence joins TRBV2 and TRBJ1-6; tentative D call: TRBD1 (6 bases). CDR1 is SNHLY and CDR2 is FYNNEI in the germline V gene. Between the trimmed V and J ends, which lost 3 bases and 10 bases, there was a span of 16 bases. The CDR3 has 15 residues. CDR3 residues: CASSEGRGNRSPLHF. DNA for the CDR3: TGTGCCAGCAGTGAGGGCAGGGGAAATCGATCACCCCTCCACTTT.